Presented here are 13 T cell receptor beta chains from one specimen sequenced in a study of T cell changes during pregnancy in multiple sclerosis (dated by TCRdb to between 2019 and 2020). Libraries were prepared through the immunoSEQ multiplex PCR assay. As stored in TCRdb, this immuneACCESS dataset retains in-frame rearrangements with V and J assigned. A fraction of the clones does not appear; measured against another copy, unresolved V genes explain less than half of the discrepancy, and the remainder lacks a known reason. This sample gives 19,000 or so clones in total; approximately 91% of them show up just once. Over 10% of the sample goes to the ten largest clones. The sample consisted of CD8+ T cells from peripheral blood mononuclear cells, taken after pregnancy. These receptors came from a female donor in good health, enrolled as a control in a pregnancy study.

This sequence joins TRBV7-2 and TRBJ2-7; TRBD1 matches 7 bases. CDR3 size: 13 residues. V was pared by 4 bases and J by 0 bases, with 0 bases of the junction left unmatched. Per the germline V gene, CDR1 is SGHTA and CDR2 is FQGNSA. The CDR3 DNA reads as TGTGCCAGCAGCTGGACAGGCTCCTACGAGCAGTACTTC. Amino acid sequence: CASSWTGSYEQYF.

The chain joins TRBV6-4 to TRBJ2-1, with 9 bases aligning to TRBD2. Trimming cost V 5 bases and J 8 bases; bases outside gene matches: 4. Looked up from germline, CDR1 is MRHNA and CDR2 is SNTAGT. The CDR3 runs to 13 residues. The CDR3 reads CASSLAGEDEQFF. In DNA form, the CDR3 reads TGTGCCAGCAGTTTAGCGGGAGAGGATGAGCAGTTCTTC.

The rearrangement joins TRBV19 to TRBJ2-1; 7 bases match TRBD2. J gave up 2 bases and V 5 bases, and 12 bases lay outside the gene matches. This CDR3 has 17 residues. In germline, CDR1 is LNHDA, CDR2 SQIVND (reference sequence). The CDR3 DNA is TGTGCCAGTAGTCAATTAGCGGGCTGGAGCCCCTACAATGAGCAGTTCTTC. Encoded protein: CASSQLAGWSPYNEQFF.

This rearrangement joins TRBV2 to TRBJ2-5, with unresolved D. Germline lookup yields CDR1 SNHLY and CDR2 FYNNEI. The CDR3 is 13 residues long. Deletions cut 7 bases from V and 5 bases from J, with 14 bases between. CDR3: CASTDSELETQYF. The CDR3 DNA sequence: TGTGCCAGCACCGATAGTGAGCTCGAGACCCAGTACTTC.

This clone was counted between two and nine times. V is TRBV6-1 and J is TRBJ1-6; 10 positions match TRBD1. J was trimmed by 3 bases and V by 10 bases; bases with no gene match: 3. This CDR3 has 14 amino acids. CDR1 and CDR2 from the germline V gene are MNHNS and SASEGT. The CDR3 DNA follows: TGTGCCACCCGGACAGGGGGCTATAATTCACCCCTCCACTTT. Amino acids: CATRTGGYNSPLHF.

This chain uses TRBV4-1 with TRBJ1-2, with D unresolved. CDR3 length: 14 residues. The germline V gene has CDR1 MGHRA and CDR2 YSYEKL. V was pared by 7 bases and J by 2 bases, with 14 bases between. CDR3 sequence (DNA): TGCGCCAGCACGTCGGTTAAATCAAACTATGGCTACACCTTC. It codes for CASTSVKSNYGYTF.

The DNA for the CDR3 is TGTGCCAGCAGTGAAACGCCGGGACAGGGAACAGATACGCAGTATTTT. Protein sequence: CASSETPGQGTDTQYF. The chain uses TRBV6-1 and TRBJ2-3; TRBD1 matches at 9 bases. This CDR3 is 16 amino acids long. Germline lookup yields CDR1 MNHNS and CDR2 SASEGT. Trimming cost V 2 bases and J 3 bases; bases outside gene matches: 6.

Comments on this clone: At one of its ends the junction is not consistent with the germline gene, which may arise from a read error. Other nucleotide sequences from this sample produce the same CDR3. The chain joins TRBV28 to TRBJ2-7; possible D gene TRBD1, 6 bases. The CDR3 has 12 amino acids. Germline CDR1 MDHEN, CDR2 SYDVKM. This CDR3 is CASSSDSYEQYF. The CDR3 nucleotides are TGCGCCAGCAGTTCGGACAGTTACGAGCAGTACTTC.

The rearrangement joins TRBV6-1 to TRBJ2-1, with no clear D. This CDR3 is built from 15 residues. Germline values: CDR1 MNHNS, CDR2 SASEGT. Trimming left V 1 base short and J 15 bases short, with 22 bases between. CDR3 nucleotides: TGTGCCAGCAGTGAAGAAGTAGGCGGATACTCTTCCCCGTTCTTC. Protein: CASSEEVGGYSSPFF.

This clone was recorded once. This chain connects TRBV27 to TRBJ2-7, with D perhaps TRBD1 (6 bases). Trimming pared 5 bases from V and 5 bases from J, leaving 10 bases between. The V gene's germline CDR1 is MNHEY and CDR2 SMNVEV (reference sequence). This CDR3 has 12 residues. The CDR3 is CASSQGSDEQYF. In nucleotides, the CDR3 is TGTGCCAGCAGTCAGGGGTCCGACGAGCAGTACTTC.

This chain links TRBV5-1 with TRBJ2-7; 7 nucleotides agree with TRBD2. Germline CDR1 and CDR2: SGHRS and YFSETQ. The CDR3 has 15 amino acids. V shed 1 base and J 3 bases; nucleotides not matched to a gene: 7. This chain's CDR3 is CASSLWEGAYYEQYF. The DNA for the CDR3 is TGCGCCAGCAGCTTGTGGGAGGGAGCTTACTACGAGCAGTACTTC. The full variable domain, its missing parts supplied by reference TRBV5-1 and TRBJ2-7, is KAGVTQTPRYLIKTRGQQVTLSCSPISGHRSVSWYQQTPGQGLQFLFEYFSETQRNKGNFPGRFSGRQFSNSRSEMNVSTLELGDSALYLCASSLWEGAYYEQYFGPGTRLTVT.

The chain carries TRBV6-5 and TRBJ2-1, with 7 positions matching TRBD2. Looked up from germline, CDR1 is MNHEY and CDR2 is SVGAGI. Trimming took 8 bases from V and 7 from J; bases not matched to a gene: 8. This CDR3 comprises 13 residues. Here the CDR3 reads CASSVAGGNEQFF. The CDR3 DNA sequence: TGTGCCAGCTCTGTAGCGGGTGGTAATGAGCAGTTCTTC.

The chain has TRBV5-6 and TRBJ2-5; 9 bases agree with TRBD1. The DNA end is more similar to TRBJ2-7, so the J call may be wrong. This CDR3 spans 15 amino acids. Germline V gene data show CDR1 as SGHDT and CDR2 as YYEEEE. Here the CDR3 reads CASSGTGKGSPEQYF. CDR3 nucleotides: TGTGCCAGCAGCGGGACAGGGAAAGGCTCCCCCGAGCAGTACTTC.